A single sample is the source of the 25 T cell receptor beta chains below, sequenced in a study of T-cell reconstitution after alpha-beta-depleted transplantation in children. The library targeted TCRbeta and was prepared with unique molecular identifiers. TCRdb ran MiXCR on the PCR reads and lists one entry per CDR3 protein. The sample yields hundreds of thousands of distinct CDR3 sequences, over 15% seen once. The sequencing here drew on PBMCs from the stem cell graft donor, taken from the stem cell graft. These receptors came from a human donor who donated a stem cell graft to a child with acute myeloid leukemia.

This clonotype was seen repeatedly, ten times or more. This rearrangement joins TRBV6-5 to TRBJ2-3; D is undetermined. Germline V gene sequence: CDR1 MNHEY, CDR2 SVGAGI. Trimming cost V 2 bases and J 4 bases, with 19 bases left between them. The CDR3 has 17 amino acids. The CDR3 sequence is CASSYLQVPNPADTQYF. The CDR3 nucleotides read TGTGCCAGCAGTTACCTTCAGGTCCCGAACCCCGCAGATACGCAGTATTTT.

The chain recombines TRBV5-1 with TRBJ1-6; TRBD1 matches 9 bases. V trimming: 3 bases; J trimming: 0 bases; junction bases outside the gene matches: 1. This CDR3 spans 16 amino acids. Germline lookup yields CDR1 SGHRS and CDR2 YFSETQ. In DNA form, the CDR3 reads TGCGCCAGCAGCTCGGACAGGGGCTCCTATAATTCACCCCTCCACTTT. Protein: CASSSDRGSYNSPLHF.

V is TRBV7-2 and J is TRBJ2-5; 7 nucleotides line up with TRBD2. Trimming cost V 6 bases and J 5 bases; bases outside gene matches: 12. Germline V gene lookup returns CDR1 SGHTA and CDR2 FQGNSA. The CDR3 extends over 15 amino acids. As DNA, the CDR3 is TGTGCCAGCAGTTGGGGGGGGGAGGGATGGGAGACCCAGTACTTC. The encoded protein is CASSWGGEGWETQYF.

This clonotype was counted at least ten times. The gene calls are TRBV20-1 and TRBJ1-6; possible D gene TRBD1, 5 bases. V gave up 5 bases and J gave up 9 bases, with 17 bases separating them. The germline V gene encodes CDR1 DFQATT and CDR2 SNEGSKA (reference sequence). The CDR3 totals 14 residues. CDR3 residues: CSAAPDLGASPLHF. The CDR3 coding sequence is TGCAGTGCTGCGCCCGATCTCGGGGCTTCACCCCTCCACTTT.

This clonotype has only a few counts. CDR3 loop: CASSHRDRNYEQYV. CDR3 bases: TGTGCCAGCAGTCACCGGGACAGGAACTACGAGCAGTACGTC. The chain carries TRBV7-9 and TRBJ2-7; TRBD1 aligns across 8 bases. The CDR3 extends over 14 amino acids. Germline V lookup: CDR1 SEHNR, CDR2 FQNEAQ (reference sequence). The junction had 7 bases not matched to a gene; V was cut back by 6 bases and J by 3 bases.

The chain carries TRBV11-3 and TRBJ2-6; D unclear. The CDR3 runs 16 residues. Germline V gene data show CDR1 as SGHNT and CDR2 as YENEEA. V lost 1 base and J lost 1, with 8 bases in between. CDR3 nucleotides: TGTGCCAGCAGCTTAGGAGATGGTTCTGGGGCCAACGTCCTGACTTTC. Translation gives CASSLGDGSGANVLTF.

This clonotype was detected many times. The chain employs TRBV20-1 and TRBJ2-5; D is undetermined. CDR3 length equals 13 residues. V was cut by 0 bases and J by 7 bases, with 12 bases left in between. The germline V gene encodes CDR1 DFQATT and CDR2 SNEGSKA (reference sequence). The CDR3 nucleotides read TGCAGTGCTAGAGAGACCGCCGTGCGGACCCAGTACTTC. Its translation: CSARETAVRTQYF.

This clonotype was detected many times. The genes are TRBV5-5 and TRBJ1-1; D gene uncertain. This CDR3 contains 14 residues. CDR1 is SGHKS, CDR2 YYEKEE, per germline (reference sequence). V was cut by 5 bases and J by 3 bases, with 14 bases left in between. CDR3 loop: CASRRAYSDTEAFF. Here the CDR3 DNA reads TGTGCCAGCAGACGGGCCTACTCCGACACTGAAGCTTTCTTT.

As to this clonotype: With a much larger clone just one base away, this may be a read error. The rearrangement joins TRBV5-5 to TRBJ1-6; 7 nucleotides match TRBD1. Germline CDR1 and CDR2: SGHKS and YYEKEE (reference sequence). CDR3 size: 14 residues. As DNA, the CDR3 is TGTGCCAGCAGCTTACAGGGGAGGAATTCACGCCTCCACTTT. Its protein product is CASSLQGRNSRLHF.

This clonotype has more than one count but fewer than ten. This chain links TRBV5-6 with TRBJ1-3; unclear D gene. V gave up 4 bases and J gave up 4 bases, with 6 bases separating them. This CDR3 has 12 amino acids. Per germline, CDR1 SGHDT and CDR2 YYEEEE. The chain's CDR3 is CASSAAGNTIYF. CDR3 sequence (DNA): TGTGCCAGCAGCGCGGCCGGAAACACCATATATTTT.

This clonotype has a count of ten or more. The DNA for the CDR3 is TGTGCTAGTAAGGGGGACAATAGCAATCAGCCCCAGCATTTT. Protein product: CASKGDNSNQPQHF. The chain couples TRBV12-5 to TRBJ1-5; D is perhaps TRBD1 (6 bases). The CDR3 contains 14 residues. V was clipped by 8 bases and J by 0 bases, with 11 bases between them. Germline lookup yields CDR1 LGHNT and CDR2 FRNRAP.

This chain links TRBV25-1 with TRBJ2-7, with a weak D call TRBD1 (6 bases). Germline-derived CDR1 and CDR2 are MGHDK and SYGVNS. The CDR3 spans 15 residues. The V end lost 7 bases, the J end lost 5 bases, and 21 bases lay between the germline ends. The CDR3 sequence: CASNQGHVEGDEQYV. In DNA, the CDR3 is TGTGCCAGCAACCAGGGACACGTGGAAGGGGACGAGCAGTACGTC.

This clonotype occurred many times. The chain has TRBV10-3 and TRBJ2-7, with TRBD2 identical over 7 bases. V dropped 0 bases and J dropped 5; count of bases not matched to a gene: 10. Germline V gives CDR1 ENHRY, CDR2 SYGVKD. This CDR3 region has 16 residues. In nucleotides, the CDR3 is TGTGCCATCAGTGAGTCGATGACCGGGGGGAATAACGAGCAGTACGTC. Translating it yields CAISESMTGGNNEQYV.

V gene TRBV4-1 combines with J gene TRBJ2-5, with 13 bases aligning to TRBD2. There are 17 residues in the CDR3. Per the germline V gene, CDR1 is MGHRA and CDR2 is YSYEKL. The junction had 8 bases not matched to a gene; V was cut back by 3 bases and J by 4 bases. In DNA, the CDR3 is TGCGCCAGCAGCCACCACACTAGCGGGGGGGCCCTAGAGACCCAGTACTTC. This gives the protein CASSHHTSGGALETQYF.

The chain uses TRBV9 and TRBJ2-2; tentatively, D is TRBD1 (6 bases). The length of the CDR3 is 15 residues. The V end lost 4 bases, the J end lost 4 bases, and 14 bases lay between the germline ends. CDR1 SGDLS and CDR2 YYNGEE come from the germline V gene. The CDR3 here is CASSPGTRRTGELFF. As DNA, the CDR3 is TGTGCCAGCAGCCCGGGGACAAGGCGCACCGGGGAGCTGTTTTTT.

This chain uses TRBV3-1 with TRBJ2-1; D is possibly TRBD1 (5 bases). Germline CDR1 is LGHDT and CDR2 is YNNKEL (reference sequence). There are 16 residues in the CDR3. With 2 bases removed from V and 4 bases from J, the gap between germline ends came to 15 bases. The CDR3 spells CASSQLAGAVYNEQFF. The CDR3 nucleotides are TGTGCCAGCAGCCAACTGGCTGGGGCCGTTTACAATGAGCAGTTCTTC.

This clonotype has a count of ten or more. The chain employs TRBV20-1 and TRBJ2-7; TRBD1 agrees at 8 bases. Looked up from germline, CDR1 is DFQATT and CDR2 is SNEGSKA (reference sequence). V trimming: 6 bases; J trimming: 4 bases; junction bases outside the gene matches: 14. CDR3 size: 15 residues. The chain's CDR3 is CSANHPWTGTYEQYV. The CDR3 DNA is TGCAGTGCAAATCACCCCTGGACAGGGACTTACGAGCAGTACGTC.

This clonotype came up many times. The J gene is TRBJ1-1, the V gene TRBV29-1; 8 nucleotides line up with TRBD1. There are 13 residues in the CDR3. Germline CDR1 SQVTM, CDR2 ANQGSEA. V lost 6 bases and J lost 3; bases outside the gene matches: 6. CDR3 residues: CSVLTGEYTEAFF. The CDR3 nucleotides read TGCAGCGTCCTGACAGGGGAATACACTGAAGCTTTCTTT.

The gene calls are TRBV25-1 and TRBJ1-2; D is ambiguous. Germline V gene lookup returns CDR1 MGHDK and CDR2 SYGVNS. Trimming shortened V by 5 bases and J by 2 bases, and 9 bases separated the two germline ends. The CDR3 is 13 amino acids. The DNA of the CDR3 is TGTGCCAGCAGTTCCCACACAAACTATGGCTACACCTTC. Its translation: CASSSHTNYGYTF.

At least ten counts were recorded for this clonotype. This rearrangement joins TRBV20-1 to TRBJ1-5; D gene uncertain. Deletions cut 6 bases from V and 3 bases from J, with 9 bases between. Germline loops: CDR1 DFQATT, CDR2 SNEGSKA (reference sequence). The CDR3 totals 12 residues. CDR3 coding DNA: TGCAGTGCCATTCACCTCAATCAGCCCCAGCATTTT. Protein product: CSAIHLNQPQHF.

Many counts were recorded for this clonotype. Here the CDR3 reads CSAVTSGGYNEQFF. The CDR3 bases are TGCAGTGCCGTGACTAGCGGGGGATACAATGAGCAGTTCTTC. The chain is built from TRBV20-1 and TRBJ2-1; 12 bases agree with TRBD2. The CDR3 runs 14 residues. Germline CDR1 and CDR2: DFQATT and SNEGSKA (reference sequence). J gave up 4 bases and V 6 bases, and 4 bases lay outside the gene matches.

The table lists this clonotype with many counts. V usage is TRBV5-5 and J usage is TRBJ2-1; D gene ambiguous. Germline V CDR1 and CDR2: SGHKS, YYEKEE (reference sequence). This CDR3 comprises 13 residues. The ends were cut back, 2 bases at V and 10 bases at J, with 13 bases in the middle. The CDR3 region has the DNA TGTGCCAGCAGCTTCCCCGACATAGGAGAGCAGTTCTTC. This gives the protein CASSFPDIGEQFF.

This clonotype occurred many times. This chain connects TRBV10-2 to TRBJ2-5; D might be TRBD2 (5 bases). This CDR3 comprises 15 residues. The V and J ends lost 2 bases and 0 bases respectively, with 10 bases between them. Germline-derived CDR1 and CDR2 are WSHSY and SAAADI. CDR3 amino acids: CASSEETTYQETQYF. The CDR3 bases are TGCGCCAGCAGTGAGGAGACTACGTACCAAGAGACCCAGTACTTC.

This rearrangement joins TRBV15 to TRBJ2-5; no definite D call. The V gene lost 1 base and the J gene lost 4 bases, with 10 bases spanning the gap. The CDR3 runs to 14 residues. Germline V gives CDR1 LNHNV, CDR2 YYDKDF (reference sequence). The CDR3 sequence: CATSRVRLGETQYF. The CDR3 nucleotides read TGTGCCACCAGCAGAGTACGGCTTGGAGAGACCCAGTACTTC. Full variable domain (missing parts from reference TRBV15 and TRBJ2-5): DAMVIQNPRYQVTQFGKPVTLSCSQTLNHNVMYWYQQKSSQAPKLLFHYYDKDFNNEADTPDNFQSRRPNTSFCFLDIRSPGLGDTAMYLCATSRVRLGETQYFGPGTRLLVL.

The chain is built from TRBV7-2 and TRBJ2-3, with D hard to call. The germline CDR1 and CDR2 sequences are SGHTA and FQGNSA. There are 15 residues in the CDR3. Trimming pared 1 base from V and 2 bases from J, leaving 10 bases between. The CDR3 reads CASSLVLPNTDTQYF. Written as DNA, the CDR3 is TGTGCCAGCAGCTTAGTACTGCCGAACACAGATACGCAGTATTTT.